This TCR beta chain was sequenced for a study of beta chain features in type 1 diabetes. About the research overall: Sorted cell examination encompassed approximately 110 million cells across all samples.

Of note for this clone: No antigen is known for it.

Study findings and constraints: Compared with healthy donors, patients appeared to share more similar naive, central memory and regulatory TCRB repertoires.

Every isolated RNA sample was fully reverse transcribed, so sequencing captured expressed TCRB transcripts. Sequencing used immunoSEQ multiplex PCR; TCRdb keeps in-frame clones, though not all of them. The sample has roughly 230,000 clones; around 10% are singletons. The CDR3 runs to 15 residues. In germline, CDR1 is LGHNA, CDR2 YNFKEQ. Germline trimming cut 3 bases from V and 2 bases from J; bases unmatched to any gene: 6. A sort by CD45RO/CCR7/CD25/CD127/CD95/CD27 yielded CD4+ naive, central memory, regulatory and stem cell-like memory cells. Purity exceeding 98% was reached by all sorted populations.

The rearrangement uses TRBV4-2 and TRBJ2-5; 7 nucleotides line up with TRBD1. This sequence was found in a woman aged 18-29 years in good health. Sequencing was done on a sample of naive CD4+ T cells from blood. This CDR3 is CASSQQGERQETQYF. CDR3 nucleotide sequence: TGTGCCAGCAGCCAGCAGGGGGAAAGACAAGAGACCCAGTACTTC.